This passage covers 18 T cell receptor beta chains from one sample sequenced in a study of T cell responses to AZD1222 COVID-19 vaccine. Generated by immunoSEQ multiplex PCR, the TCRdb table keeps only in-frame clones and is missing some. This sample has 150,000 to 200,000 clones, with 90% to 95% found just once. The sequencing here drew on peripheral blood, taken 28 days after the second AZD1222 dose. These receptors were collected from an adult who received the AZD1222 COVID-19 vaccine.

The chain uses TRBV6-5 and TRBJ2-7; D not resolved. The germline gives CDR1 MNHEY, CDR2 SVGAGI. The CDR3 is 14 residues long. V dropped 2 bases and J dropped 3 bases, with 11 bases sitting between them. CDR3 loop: CASSYRVGGYEQYF. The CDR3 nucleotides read TGTGCCAGCAGTTACAGGGTGGGCGGCTACGAGCAGTACTTC.

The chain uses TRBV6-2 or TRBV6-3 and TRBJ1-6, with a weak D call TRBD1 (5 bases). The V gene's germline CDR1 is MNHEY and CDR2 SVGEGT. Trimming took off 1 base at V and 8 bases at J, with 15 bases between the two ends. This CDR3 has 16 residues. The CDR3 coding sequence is TGTGCCAGCAGTTACTTATCGACAGAGCAATATTCACCCCTCCACTTT. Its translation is CASSYLSTEQYSPLHF.

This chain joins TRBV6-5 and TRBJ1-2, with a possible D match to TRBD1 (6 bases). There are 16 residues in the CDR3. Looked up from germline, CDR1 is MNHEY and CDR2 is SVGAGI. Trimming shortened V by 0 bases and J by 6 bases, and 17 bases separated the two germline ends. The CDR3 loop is CASSYSGGGVSDGYTF. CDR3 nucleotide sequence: TGTGCCAGCAGTTACTCCGGCGGGGGCGTGTCGGATGGCTACACCTTC.

The CDR3 here is CASSQMNTEAFF. CDR3 DNA: TGTGCCAGCTCACAGATGAACACTGAAGCTTTCTTT. The V gene is TRBV18, the J gene TRBJ1-1; D is unclear. Germline-derived CDR1 and CDR2 are KGHSH and LQKENI. The CDR3 loop spans 12 amino acids. Trimming removed 4 bases from V and 0 bases from J, with 3 bases in between.

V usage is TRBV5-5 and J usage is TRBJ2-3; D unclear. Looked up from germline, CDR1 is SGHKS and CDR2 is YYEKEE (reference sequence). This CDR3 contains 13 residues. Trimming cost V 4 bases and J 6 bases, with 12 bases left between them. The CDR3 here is CASSTITLDTQYF. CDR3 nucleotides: TGTGCCAGCAGCACTATCACTCTGGATACGCAGTATTTT.

The CDR3 DNA reads as TGCGCCAGCAGCCCGTACAGATTTGGCAATTCACCCCTCCACTTT. It encodes CASSPYRFGNSPLHF. The rearrangement links TRBV4-1 to TRBJ1-6; D gene unclear. Germline values: CDR1 MGHRA, CDR2 YSYEKL. This CDR3 comprises 15 residues. V was shortened by 4 bases and J by 7 bases, with 14 bases between the two germline ends.

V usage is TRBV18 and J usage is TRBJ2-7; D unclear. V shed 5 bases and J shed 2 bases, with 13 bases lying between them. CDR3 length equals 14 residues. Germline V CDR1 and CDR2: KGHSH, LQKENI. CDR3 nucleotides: TGTGCCAGCTCATCCCTTGGGTTAACCTACGAGCAGTACTTC. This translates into CASSSLGLTYEQYF.

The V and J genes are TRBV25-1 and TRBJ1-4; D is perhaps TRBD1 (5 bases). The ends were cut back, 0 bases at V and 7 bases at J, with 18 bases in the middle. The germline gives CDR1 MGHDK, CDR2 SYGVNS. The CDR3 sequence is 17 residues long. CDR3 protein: CASSEYRQGIDSEKLFF. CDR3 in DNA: TGTGCCAGCAGTGAATATCGCCAGGGAATAGATAGTGAAAAACTGTTTTTT.

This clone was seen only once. The CDR3 protein is CASRLTASSYEQYF. CDR3 bases: TGCGCCAGCCGCCTGACGGCGAGCTCCTACGAGCAGTACTTC. The chain is built from TRBV10-2 and TRBJ2-7, with D hard to call. This CDR3 has 14 residues. Between the trimmed V and J ends, which lost 8 bases and 0 bases, there was a span of 14 bases. CDR1 and CDR2 (germline): WSHSY, SAAADI.

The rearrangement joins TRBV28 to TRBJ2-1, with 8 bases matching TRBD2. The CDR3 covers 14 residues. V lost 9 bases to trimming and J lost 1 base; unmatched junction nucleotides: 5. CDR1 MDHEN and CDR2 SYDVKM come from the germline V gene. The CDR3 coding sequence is TGTGCCAGTGGACTAGCCGCATCCTACAATGAGCAGTTCTTC. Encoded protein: CASGLAASYNEQFF. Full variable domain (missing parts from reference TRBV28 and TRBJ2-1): DVKVTQSSRYLVKRTGEKVFLECVQDMDHENMFWYRQDPGLGLRLIYFSYDVKMKEKGDIPEGYSVSREKKERFSLILESASTNQTSMYLCASGLAASYNEQFFGPGTRLTVL.

The CDR3 nucleotides read TGTGCCAGCCGAAAACTAGCGGGGGGGCCCAATGAGCAGTTCTTC. Residues: CASRKLAGGPNEQFF. The chain couples TRBV7-2 to TRBJ2-1; the match to TRBD2 covers 13 bases. The V segment lost 8 bases and the J segment 6 bases; nucleotides outside the gene matches: 7. Germline CDR1 SGHTA, CDR2 FQGNSA. This CDR3 contains 15 residues.

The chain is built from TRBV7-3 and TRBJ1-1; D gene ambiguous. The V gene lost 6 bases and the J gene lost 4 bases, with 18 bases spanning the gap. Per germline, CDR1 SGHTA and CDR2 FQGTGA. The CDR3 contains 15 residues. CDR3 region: CASRLAPGHSTEAFF. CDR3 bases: TGTGCCAGCAGGTTAGCTCCGGGCCATAGCACTGAAGCTTTCTTT.

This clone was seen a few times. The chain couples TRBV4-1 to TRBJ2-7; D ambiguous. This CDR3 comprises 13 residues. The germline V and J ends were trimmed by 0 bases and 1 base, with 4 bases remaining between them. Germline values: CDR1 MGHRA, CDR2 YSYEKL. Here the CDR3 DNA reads TGCGCCAGCAGCCAAGACTGGTCCTACGAGCAGTACTTC. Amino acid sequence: CASSQDWSYEQYF.

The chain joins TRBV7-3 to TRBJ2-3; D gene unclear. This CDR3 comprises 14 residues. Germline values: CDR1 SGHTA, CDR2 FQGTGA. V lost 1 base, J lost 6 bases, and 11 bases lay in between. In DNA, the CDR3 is TGTGCCAGCAGCTTAATCCCGGGTGAGGATACGCAGTATTTT. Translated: CASSLIPGEDTQYF. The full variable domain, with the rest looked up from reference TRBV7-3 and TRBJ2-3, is GAGVSQTPSNKVTEKGKYVELRCDPISGHTALYWYRQSLGQGPEFLIYFQGTGAADDSGLPNDRFFAVRPEGSVSTLKIQRTERGDSAVYLCASSLIPGEDTQYFGPGTRLTVL.

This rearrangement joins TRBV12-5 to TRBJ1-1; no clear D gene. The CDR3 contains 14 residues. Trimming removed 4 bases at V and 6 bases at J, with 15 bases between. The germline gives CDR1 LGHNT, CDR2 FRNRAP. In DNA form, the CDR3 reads TGTGCTAGTGGTTCGCGAACCGGTGCGTCTGAAGCTTTCTTT. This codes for CASGSRTGASEAFF.

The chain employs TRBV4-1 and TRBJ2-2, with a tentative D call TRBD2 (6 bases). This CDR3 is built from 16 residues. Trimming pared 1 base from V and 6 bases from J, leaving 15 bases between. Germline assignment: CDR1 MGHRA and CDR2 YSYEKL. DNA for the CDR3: TGCGCCAGCAGCCAAGTCACGGTAGCGGCGTCCGGGGAGCTGTTTTTT. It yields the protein CASSQVTVAASGELFF.

The CDR3 DNA reads as TGTGCCAGCAGTGCAGGGGGCTTCACTGAAGCTTTCTTT. Translating it yields CASSAGGFTEAFF. The chain links TRBV2 to TRBJ1-1; 8 positions match TRBD1. The CDR3 contains 13 residues. Trimming at V came to 4 bases and at J to 4 bases, leaving 2 bases not matched to a gene. Germline CDR1 reads SNHLY; CDR2 reads FYNNEI.

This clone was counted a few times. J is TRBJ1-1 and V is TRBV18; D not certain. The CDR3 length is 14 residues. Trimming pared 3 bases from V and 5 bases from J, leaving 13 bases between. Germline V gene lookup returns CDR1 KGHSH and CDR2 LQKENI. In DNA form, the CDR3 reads TGTGCCAGCTCACCTGAGGGATCATGGACTGAAGCTTTCTTT. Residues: CASSPEGSWTEAFF.